Sequencing of this T cell receptor (beta chain) was carried out in a study of regulatory T cells. Study-wide points: Compared with autologous conventional CD4+ cells and control regulatory cells, CD3G-deficient regulatory T cells showed reduced diversity. Skewed V and J usage and few unique V-J pairs marked patient repertoires, most in Tregs. Roughly tenfold fewer unique productive TRB reads came from patient Treg samples versus control samples.

V lost 5 bases, J lost 4 bases, and 9 bases stayed unmatched. The CDR3 consists of 15 residues. Germline-derived CDR1 and CDR2 are MDHEN and SYDVKM. Notes on this clone: Its cognate antigen is unknown.

Primers: 52 TRBV forward and 13 TRBJ reverse. TCRdb's copy holds only in-frame clones and misses some; the assay was immunoSEQ multiplex PCR. Here the sample spans more than 950 clones, 87% being singletons. The TCR sequence derives from a person aged 25 to 39 with CD3G deficiency. The sample was CD4+ Tregs sorted from blood. The V gene is TRBV28, the J gene TRBJ1-2; TRBD1 aligns across 8 bases. CDR3 bases: TGTGCCAGCAGTCCGCAGGGGGCGCCGGGCTATGGCTACACCTTC. Translated, it gives CASSPQGAPGYGYTF.